This T cell receptor beta chain emerged from a study of blood T cells in healthy people across ages. Next came a second PCR, run for about 7 to 12 cycles, which used a sample-barcoded 5' primer along with a J-beta primer mix. Each cDNA was tagged by a template-switch adaptor containing 12 random nucleotides. TCRdb fed the 5' RACE reads into MiXCR, producing one record per CDR3 protein. The sample holds 700,000 to 850,000 distinct CDR3 sequences, approximately 55% seen once. Study-wide results and limits: Diversity estimates drawn from one million T cells were deemed underestimates.

Every donor gave approximately 10 milliliters of peripheral blood. The germline V gene has CDR1 LGHDT and CDR2 YNNKEL (reference sequence). CDR3 size: 15 residues. Worth noting for this clonotype: Antigen unknown. One junction end does not reproduce the germline sequence, and a read error may be involved.

The clonotype comes from a man at least 80 years old in good health. This chain connects TRBV3-1 to TRBJ1-4, with a possible D match to TRBD1 (5 bases). Sequencing was performed on blood. In DNA form, the CDR3 reads TGTGCCAGTAGCCTGCTCGGGACCAGTAATGAAAAACTGTTTTTT. This gives the protein CASSLLGTSNEKLFF.